One sample yielded the 9 T cell receptor beta chains listed below, sequenced in a study of patients and donors after allogeneic stem cell transplantation. TCRdb used MiXCR to reprocess the RT-PCR reads, holding one entry per CDR3 protein. The repertoire holds 200,000 to 250,000 distinct CDR3 sequences, 35% to 45% seen once, with more than 9% in the top ten. Material: blood, either unsorted or a sorted T cell fraction (not recorded which). These receptors came from a human donor who was either an allogeneic HSCT recipient or a stem cell or donor lymphocyte infusion donor (not recorded which). It is not recorded whose cells these are; they may come from a transplant donor.

This clonotype showed up just once. The chain joins TRBV28 to TRBJ1-2, with 8 bases lining up with TRBD1. CDR3 size: 13 residues. CDR1 MDHEN and CDR2 SYDVKM come from the germline V gene. V lost 5 bases, J lost 6 bases, and 5 bases stayed unmatched. CDR3 sequence reads: CASSVGQGHGYTF. DNA for the CDR3: TGTGCCAGCAGTGTCGGACAGGGACATGGCTACACCTTC.

The rearrangement uses TRBV24-1 and TRBJ2-1, with D possibly matching TRBD2 (5 bases). Germline V lookup: CDR1 KGHDR, CDR2 SFDVKD. Trimming pared 2 bases from V and 8 bases from J, leaving 15 bases between. The CDR3 loop spans 15 amino acids. In DNA form, the CDR3 reads TGTGCCACCAGTGATTCGACTATTCATGGGGATGAGCAGTTCTTC. Translation gives CATSDSTIHGDEQFF.

This rearrangement joins TRBV4-1 to TRBJ1-5; D gene ambiguous. The V gene lost 2 bases and the J gene lost 4 bases, with 12 bases spanning the gap. CDR1 is MGHRA and CDR2 is YSYEKL in the germline V gene. CDR3 size: 15 residues. CDR3 sequence (DNA): TGCGCCAGCAGCCAAAGGTCCTCCCAAAATCAGCCCCAGCATTTT. This encodes CASSQRSSQNQPQHF.

The gene calls are TRBV4-2 and TRBJ1-1; a weak D match, TRBD1 (5 bases). V lost 0 bases and J lost 4, with 12 bases in between. The CDR3 covers 15 residues. CDR1 and CDR2 (germline): LGHNA, YNFKEQ. The CDR3 sequence is CASSQDLKGPTEAFF. CDR3 nucleotides: TGTGCCAGCAGCCAAGATCTGAAGGGGCCCACTGAAGCTTTCTTT.

This clonotype has just a few counts. V gene TRBV20-1 combines with J gene TRBJ1-2; no definite D call. The CDR3 runs to 14 residues. From germline, CDR1 is DFQATT and CDR2 SNEGSKA (reference sequence). The germline V and J ends were trimmed by 5 bases and 4 bases, with 17 bases remaining between them. The CDR3 coding sequence is TGCAGTGCTTCCCCGAATTGGGATGGCTATGGCTACACCTTC. It yields the protein CSASPNWDGYGYTF.

This clonotype was seen more than once but under ten times. The chain combines TRBV4-3 with TRBJ1-6, with no clear D. V was shortened by 1 base and J by 5 bases, with 6 bases between the two germline ends. The CDR3 sequence is 14 residues long. Germline V gene data show CDR1 as LGHNA and CDR2 as YSLEER. CDR3 in amino acids: CASSQAVDNSPLHF. The DNA for the CDR3 is TGCGCCAGCAGCCAAGCTGTCGATAATTCACCCCTCCACTTT.

The rearrangement links TRBV13 to TRBJ2-7; 9 bases are a match to TRBD2. In germline, CDR1 is PRHDT, CDR2 FYEKMQ (reference sequence). This CDR3 is 15 amino acids long. The V gene end was trimmed by 6 bases and the J gene end by 6 bases; junction bases not matched to a gene: 12. Here the CDR3 reads CASSVAGDLGGEQYF. CDR3 in DNA: TGTGCCAGCAGTGTAGCGGGGGATCTTGGGGGCGAGCAGTACTTC.

Comment on this clonotype: This could be a read error, since a much larger clone is one nucleotide away. This chain links TRBV6-6 with TRBJ1-5; no clear D. This CDR3 has 15 amino acids. CDR1 MNHNY and CDR2 SVGAGI come from the germline V gene (reference sequence). Trimming shortened V by 2 bases and J by 3 bases, and 11 bases separated the two germline ends. As DNA, the CDR3 is TGTGCCAGCAGTTACCGCGGGTCAGACAATCAGCCCCAGCATTTT. Protein sequence: CASSYRGSDNQPQHF.

The chain uses TRBV20-1 and TRBJ2-1; D not resolved. V dropped 3 bases and J dropped 0 bases, with 9 bases sitting between them. Germline V gene lookup returns CDR1 DFQATT and CDR2 SNEGSKA (reference sequence). The CDR3 sequence is 14 residues long. In nucleotides, the CDR3 is TGCAGTGCTAGTCTACTTGGCTCCTACAATGAGCAGTTCTTC. It specifies CSASLLGSYNEQFF.